Listed below are T cell receptor beta chains from one sample, sequenced in a study of T cell changes during pregnancy in multiple sclerosis. Assay used: immunoSEQ multiplex PCR; TCRdb lists only in-frame clones, some missing. This table has 45,000 to 60,000 clones, approximately 92% appearing once. This specimen was CD4+ T cells from peripheral blood mononuclear cells, taken in the third trimester of pregnancy. Source of these receptors: a female donor with multiple sclerosis, enrolled in a pregnancy study. Each CDR3 is given with its conserved first and last residue. Fields, in order: clone size, D gene, V gene, J gene, CDR3 DNA, CDR3 protein. A D gene is named only where the DNA matches it firmly. Size tells how often a clone was seen (once, few, many) or the class of an expanded clone, and some rows leave it out.

abundance: NA
d_gene: NA
v_gene: TRBV28
j_gene: TRBJ1-1
CDR3nt: TGTGCCAGCACCCTGGGTGGCAGGGTGGTAGGCACTGAAGCTTTCTTT
CDR3aa: CASTLGGRVVGTEAFF

abundance: NA
d_gene: TRBD2
v_gene: TRBV5-6
j_gene: TRBJ2-7
CDR3nt: TGTGCCAGCAGTCGACTAGCGGGTAACTCCTACGAGCAGTACTTC
CDR3aa: CASSRLAGNSYEQYF

abundance: NA
d_gene: TRBD1
v_gene: TRBV28
j_gene: TRBJ1-3
CDR3nt: TGTGCCAGCAGCCTAAAGGGACAGAGAAACACCATATATTTT
CDR3aa: CASSLKGQRNTIYF

abundance: NA
d_gene: NA
v_gene: TRBV28
j_gene: TRBJ2-7
CDR3nt: TGTGCCAGCAGTTTATGGACAGATACCCACTACGAGCAGTACTTC
CDR3aa: CASSLWTDTHYEQYF

abundance: NA
d_gene: TRBD1
v_gene: TRBV4-1
j_gene: TRBJ1-4
CDR3nt: TGCGCCAGCAGCCAAGCAGGGACAGGGGACCCACGACGCCTGTTTTTT
CDR3aa: CASSQAGTGDPRRLFF

abundance: NA
d_gene: NA
v_gene: TRBV5-8
j_gene: TRBJ1-5
CDR3nt: TGTGCCAGCAGCTTGTCCGGGACACACAATCAGCCCCAGCATTTT
CDR3aa: CASSLSGTHNQPQHF

abundance: NA
d_gene: NA
v_gene: TRBV11-1
j_gene: TRBJ2-5
CDR3nt: TGTGCCAGCAGCCTGGGACTCGTAGAGACCCAGTACTTC
CDR3aa: CASSLGLVETQYF

abundance: NA
d_gene: NA
v_gene: TRBV6-5
j_gene: TRBJ1-5
CDR3nt: TGTGCCAGCAGTTACGCGGGTGATCAGCCCCAGCATTTT
CDR3aa: CASSYAGDQPQHF

abundance: NA
d_gene: NA
v_gene: TRBV2
j_gene: TRBJ2-7
CDR3nt: TGTGCCAGCAGCCCGGACTTGGGCGTCTACGAGCAGTACTTC
CDR3aa: CASSPDLGVYEQYF

abundance: few
d_gene: NA
v_gene: TRBV19
j_gene: TRBJ1-2
CDR3nt: TGTGCCAGTAGTATGATTTCCCCGTCGGACTATGGCTACACCTTC
CDR3aa: CASSMISPSDYGYTF

abundance: NA
d_gene: TRBD1
v_gene: TRBV7-9
j_gene: TRBJ2-1
CDR3nt: TGTGCCAGCAGCTTAGTCATCGGGACAGGGGACAATGAGCAGTTCTTC
CDR3aa: CASSLVIGTGDNEQFF

abundance: NA
d_gene: TRBD1
v_gene: TRBV19
j_gene: TRBJ1-5
CDR3nt: TGTGCCAGTAGTATAGTGACAGGGCCCAATCAGCCCCAGCATTTT
CDR3aa: CASSIVTGPNQPQHF

abundance: NA
d_gene: TRBD2
v_gene: TRBV14
j_gene: TRBJ2-7
CDR3nt: TGTGCCAGCAGCCAATTGGCGGCGGGAGGCGGCGAGCAGTACTTC
CDR3aa: CASSQLAAGGGEQYF

abundance: NA
d_gene: NA
v_gene: TRBV6-1
j_gene: TRBJ1-2
CDR3nt: TGTGCCAGCAGACAGTCAGGGAACTTCTATGGCTACACCTTC
CDR3aa: CASRQSGNFYGYTF

abundance: NA
d_gene: TRBD1
v_gene: TRBV6-7
j_gene: TRBJ1-1
CDR3nt: TGTGCCAGCAGTTACTCGGAGGGGGCGAGGACTGAAGCTTTCTTT
CDR3aa: CASSYSEGARTEAFF

abundance: NA
d_gene: TRBD2
v_gene: TRBV7-9
j_gene: TRBJ2-3
CDR3nt: TGTGCCAGCAGCTTAGGATTTAGACTAGCGGGCACAGATACGCAGTATTTT
CDR3aa: CASSLGFRLAGTDTQYF

abundance: NA
d_gene: NA
v_gene: TRBV28
j_gene: TRBJ2-1
CDR3nt: TGTGCCAGCAGTACTAGGACGCTTGGTGGGCAGTTCTTC
CDR3aa: CASSTRTLGGQFF

abundance: NA
d_gene: TRBD1
v_gene: TRBV7-2
j_gene: TRBJ2-7
CDR3nt: TGTGCCAGCAGCCCCGGGACAGGACCCTACGAGCAGTACTTC
CDR3aa: CASSPGTGPYEQYF

abundance: NA
d_gene: NA
v_gene: TRBV6-1
j_gene: TRBJ2-7
CDR3nt: TGTGCCAGCGCCGACAGACCTTCCTACGAGCAGTACTTC
CDR3aa: CASADRPSYEQYF

abundance: NA
d_gene: TRBD2
v_gene: TRBV6-6
j_gene: TRBJ2-5
CDR3nt: TGTGCCAGCACCAACGGGGCGGGAGTCCCAGAGACCCAGTACTTC
CDR3aa: CASTNGAGVPETQYF

abundance: NA
d_gene: NA
v_gene: TRBV6-1
j_gene: TRBJ1-5
CDR3nt: TGTGCCAGCAGTGAAAGCGGCAGGCAGAATCAGCCCCAGCATTTT
CDR3aa: CASSESGRQNQPQHF

abundance: NA
d_gene: TRBD1
v_gene: TRBV30
j_gene: TRBJ1-4
CDR3nt: TGTGCCTGGACGATCGGACAGGGACTAAGTGAAAAACTGTTTTTT
CDR3aa: CAWTIGQGLSEKLFF

abundance: NA
d_gene: TRBD2
v_gene: TRBV18
j_gene: TRBJ2-7
CDR3nt: TGTGCCAGCTCACCAAACTGGGGACTAGCGGTCCACGAGCAGTACTTC
CDR3aa: CASSPNWGLAVHEQYF

abundance: NA
d_gene: TRBD2
v_gene: TRBV19
j_gene: TRBJ2-7
CDR3nt: TGTGCCAGTAGTATAACTAGCGGGAGGACCAAACTTTACGAGCAGTACTTC
CDR3aa: CASSITSGRTKLYEQYF

abundance: NA
d_gene: TRBD1
v_gene: TRBV2
j_gene: TRBJ1-3
CDR3nt: TGTGCAAGCCGAAGGGGGCCTGGAAACACCATATATTTT
CDR3aa: CASRRGPGNTIYF

abundance: NA
d_gene: TRBD1
v_gene: TRBV6-6
j_gene: TRBJ2-7
CDR3nt: TGTGCCAGCAGCCTTCGGGACAGGGCCTACGAGCAGTACTTC
CDR3aa: CASSLRDRAYEQYF

abundance: NA
d_gene: NA
v_gene: TRBV5-1
j_gene: TRBJ2-7
CDR3nt: TGCGCCAGCAGCTTGGCCGCGGGGGCCGCGCGAAGCTACGAGCAGTACTTC
CDR3aa: CASSLAAGAARSYEQYF

abundance: few
d_gene: TRBD1
v_gene: TRBV19
j_gene: TRBJ1-1
CDR3nt: TGTGCCAGTATAGGTGGGGGACAGATTGAAGCTTTCTTT
CDR3aa: CASIGGGQIEAFF

abundance: NA
d_gene: TRBD2
v_gene: TRBV5-1
j_gene: TRBJ2-7
CDR3nt: TGCGCCAGTTGGGAGGGGCCCGGAGGCTACGAGCAGTACTTC
CDR3aa: CASWEGPGGYEQYF